The 21 T cell receptor beta chains reported below all come from one sample, sequenced in a study of blood T cell repertoires in COVID-19. Repertoires were generated with immunoSEQ multiplex PCR, while TCRdb's copy carries only in-frame clones and drops some. The data contain 250,000 or so clones, approximately 86% of them singletons. Source material: peripheral blood. The origin of the receptors is a man aged 35 to 55 with active or convalescent COVID-19.

This sequence joins TRBV4-1 and TRBJ1-1; TRBD1 might be the D (6 bases). The CDR3 is 17 residues long. The germline V and J ends were trimmed by 0 bases and 3 bases, with 17 bases remaining between them. CDR1 and CDR2 (germline): MGHRA, YSYEKL. The CDR3 nucleotides read TGCGCCAGCAGCCAAGATCGGTACAGGGATACCGACACTGAAGCTTTCTTT. It specifies CASSQDRYRDTDTEAFF.

This chain uses TRBV29-1 with TRBJ2-3, with 10 bases matching TRBD1. With V trimmed by 1 base and J by 3 bases, 7 bases remained unmatched. The CDR3 is made up of 16 amino acids. CDR1 is SQVTM and CDR2 is ANQGSEA in the germline V gene. CDR3 residues: CSVEGGQGQGTDTQYF. CDR3 DNA: TGCAGCGTTGAAGGGGGACAGGGGCAGGGGACAGATACGCAGTATTTT.

The chain uses TRBV28 and TRBJ2-7, with 9 bases that match TRBD1. The ends lost 7 bases at V and 2 bases at J; junction bases unmatched: 6. This CDR3 is built from 14 residues. Germline CDR1 reads MDHEN; CDR2 reads SYDVKM. CDR3 residues: CASKPGTGTYEQYF. In DNA, the CDR3 is TGTGCCAGCAAACCCGGGACAGGGACCTACGAGCAGTACTTC.

V is TRBV4-1 and J is TRBJ1-4, with TRBD1 matching 10 bases. The V gene end was trimmed by 8 bases and the J gene end by 3 bases; junction bases not matched to a gene: 6. CDR1 and CDR2 (germline): MGHRA, YSYEKL. The CDR3 runs to 15 residues. The CDR3 DNA sequence: TGCGCCAGCTGGCCGGGACAGGGGTCTAATGAAAAACTGTTTTTT. It yields the protein CASWPGQGSNEKLFF.

The V and J genes are TRBV28 and TRBJ1-6; TRBD1 matches at 7 bases. CDR3 length: 14 amino acids. CDR1 and CDR2 from the germline V gene are MDHEN and SYDVKM. V lost 4 bases and J lost 6; bases outside the gene matches: 3. CDR3 in DNA: TGTGCCAGCAGTTCCGGGACAGTTAATTCACCCCTCCACTTT. It codes for CASSSGTVNSPLHF.

The chain has TRBV9 and TRBJ1-5, with D hard to call. Germline V lookup: CDR1 SGDLS, CDR2 YYNGEE. The germline V and J ends were trimmed by 3 bases and 0 bases, with 10 bases remaining between them. The length of the CDR3 is 15 residues. The CDR3 coding sequence is TGTGCCAGCAGCGCAGACATTTTTAGCAATCAGCCCCAGCATTTT. Its protein product is CASSADIFSNQPQHF. The full variable domain, in which reference TRBV9 and TRBJ1-5 provide the parts outside the CDR3, is DSGVTQTPKHLITATGQRVTLRCSPRSGDLSVYWYQQSLDQGLQFLIQYYNGEERAKGNILERFSAQQFPDLHSELNLSSLELGDSALYFCASSADIFSNQPQHFGDGTRLSIL.

The V call is TRBV10-3, the J call TRBJ1-5, with D possibly matching TRBD1 (6 bases). V dropped 6 bases and J dropped 4 bases, with 10 bases sitting between them. The CDR3 covers 13 residues. Germline V gene data show CDR1 as ENHRY and CDR2 as SYGVKD. The CDR3 protein is CAIRKGENQPQHF. The CDR3 DNA reads TGTGCCATCAGGAAGGGGGAAAATCAGCCCCAGCATTTT.

The table lists this clone with a count of one. The gene calls are TRBV29-1 and TRBJ2-7; TRBD1 agrees at 10 bases. Unmatched junction bases numbered 8, after V lost 6 bases and J lost 6 bases. Germline CDR1 and CDR2: SQVTM and ANQGSEA. This CDR3 is built from 13 residues. The CDR3 reads CSVARDRGSEQYF. The CDR3 nucleotides read TGCAGCGTGGCGCGGGACAGGGGATCCGAGCAGTACTTC.

In DNA, the CDR3 is TGTGCCAGCGACTCCGGGACAGGGTCTAACGAGCAGTACTTC. It translates to CASDSGTGSNEQYF. The gene calls are TRBV19 and TRBJ2-7, with 9 positions matching TRBD1. Germline trimming cut 9 bases from V and 5 bases from J; bases unmatched to any gene: 11. This CDR3 has 14 amino acids. CDR1 and CDR2 from the germline V gene are LNHDA and SQIVND (reference sequence). Complete variable domain (other parts from reference TRBV19 and TRBJ2-7): DGGITQSPKYLFRKEGQNVTLSCEQNLNHDAMYWYRQDPGQGLRLIYYSQIVNDFQKGDIAEGYSVSREKKESFPLTVTSAQKNPTAFYLCASDSGTGSNEQYFGPGTRLTVT.

The chain couples TRBV5-1 to TRBJ1-2; maybe TRBD1 (5 bases). CDR1 and CDR2 from the germline V gene are SGHRS and YFSETQ. The V and J ends lost 0 bases and 6 bases respectively, with 9 bases between them. The CDR3 spans 13 residues. The CDR3, as DNA: TGCGCCAGCAGCTTGGTACAGGACCATGGCTACACCTTC. This sequence encodes CASSLVQDHGYTF.

This chain uses TRBV3-1 (or the pseudogene TRBV3-2) with TRBJ2-1; 13 positions agree with TRBD2. The CDR3 loop spans 17 amino acids. The germline V gene has CDR1 LGHDT and CDR2 YNNKEL (reference sequence). J lost 0 bases, V lost 4 bases, and 3 bases had no gene match. The chain's CDR3 is CASSPLAGGPSYNEQFF. DNA for the CDR3: TGTGCCAGCAGCCCACTAGCGGGGGGGCCCTCCTACAATGAGCAGTTCTTC.

The genes are TRBV24-1 and TRBJ2-5; no definite D call. The germline gives CDR1 KGHDR, CDR2 SFDVKD. CDR3 length: 14 amino acids. The ends were cut back, 5 bases at V and 5 bases at J, with 14 bases in the middle. The CDR3 sequence: CATSAEQDLETQYF. CDR3 DNA: TGTGCCACCAGTGCTGAGCAGGATTTGGAGACCCAGTACTTC.

This chain connects TRBV4-1 to TRBJ2-7, with TRBD2 matching 10 bases. The CDR3 extends over 16 amino acids. After removal of 2 bases from V and 5 bases from J, the junction contained 9 bases not matched to a gene. Germline CDR1 is MGHRA and CDR2 is YSYEKL. The CDR3 DNA sequence: TGCGCCAGCAGCCAATTCTCTAGCGGGAGTCGCGACGAGCAGTACTTC. The encoded protein is CASSQFSSGSRDEQYF.

The CDR3 nucleotides read TGTGCCAGCAGCTTGGTCGTTAGCGGATGGGGTGAGCAGTTCTTC. This encodes CASSLVVSGWGEQFF. The rearrangement uses TRBV5-8 and TRBJ2-1; the D gene is possibly TRBD2 (6 bases). The length of the CDR3 is 15 residues. From germline, CDR1 is SGHTS and CDR2 YDEGEE. The V gene lost 0 bases and the J gene lost 9 bases, with 16 bases spanning the gap.

This clone appeared a few times. The gene calls are TRBV19 and TRBJ2-7; 7 nucleotides match TRBD1. Germline V gene lookup returns CDR1 LNHDA and CDR2 SQIVND (reference sequence). Trimming removed 6 bases from V and 0 bases from J; junction bases left unmatched: 5. This CDR3 is built from 14 residues. CDR3 sequence reads: CASRTGQHSYEQYF. The CDR3, as DNA: TGTGCCAGTAGGACGGGACAGCACTCCTACGAGCAGTACTTC. The full variable domain, its missing parts supplied by reference TRBV19 and TRBJ2-7, is DGGITQSPKYLFRKEGQNVTLSCEQNLNHDAMYWYRQDPGQGLRLIYYSQIVNDFQKGDIAEGYSVSREKKESFPLTVTSAQKNPTAFYLCASRTGQHSYEQYFGPGTRLTVT.

This chain connects TRBV19 to TRBJ1-2, with D possibly being TRBD1 (5 bases). The CDR3 contains 14 residues. Germline values: CDR1 LNHDA, CDR2 SQIVND (reference sequence). V lost 4 bases, J lost 2 bases, and 11 bases lay in between. CDR3 coding DNA: TGTGCCAGTAGTAGGGGCAGGGTGAACTATGGCTACACCTTC. Translation gives CASSRGRVNYGYTF.

This chain connects TRBV24-1 to TRBJ1-2, with a possible D match to TRBD1 (6 bases). From germline, CDR1 is KGHDR and CDR2 SFDVKD. V lost 2 bases to trimming and J lost 11 bases, with 8 bases between them. The CDR3 loop spans 11 amino acids. The CDR3 sequence: CATSDYGQYTF. The CDR3 DNA reads as TGTGCCACCAGTGATTATGGACAGTACACCTTC.

The chain has TRBV10-3 and TRBJ2-1; D is ambiguous. The CDR3 spans 13 residues. Trimming stripped 0 bases from V and 9 bases from J, with 9 bases between. The germline CDR1 and CDR2 sequences are ENHRY and SYGVKD. The DNA of the CDR3 is TGTGCCATCAGTGAGTCAGTTGGCGGTGAGCAGTTCTTC. This translates into CAISESVGGEQFF.

This clone was found a few times. V and J are TRBV2 and TRBJ2-5; D remains ambiguous. V lost 3 bases and J lost 7, with 9 bases in between. Germline CDR1 reads SNHLY; CDR2 reads FYNNEI. The CDR3 totals 12 residues. Here the CDR3 reads CASSEPGRTQYF. The CDR3 bases are TGTGCCAGCAGTGAGCCAGGCAGGACCCAGTACTTC.

The rearrangement joins TRBV2 to TRBJ1-1, with 7 bases that match TRBD1. V trimming: 5 bases; J trimming: 5 bases; junction bases outside the gene matches: 5. The germline V gene has CDR1 SNHLY and CDR2 FYNNEI. The CDR3 covers 13 residues. In nucleotides, the CDR3 is TGTGCCAGCAGTTGGGACAGTAAGACTGAAGCTTTCTTT. It is translated as CASSWDSKTEAFF.

The chain employs TRBV29-1 and TRBJ2-7, with 9 nucleotides matching TRBD1. This CDR3 has 16 amino acids. V trimming: 3 bases; J trimming: 0 bases; junction bases outside the gene matches: 9. Germline V gives CDR1 SQVTM, CDR2 ANQGSEA. This CDR3 reads CSVEEGGQGRSYEQYF. The CDR3, as DNA: TGCAGCGTTGAGGAGGGGGGACAGGGCCGCTCCTACGAGCAGTACTTC.